This T cell receptor beta chain was identified in a study of cytomegalovirus exposure and HLA in healthy donors. Findings and caveats of the study: For most subjects, TCR beta sequences were reported to predict HLA-A and HLA-B alleles with accuracy. An observed cluster of highly shared sequence variants was recorded as a likely sequencing artifact. In a later analysis, 16,951 TCR beta sequences were associated with HLA alleles at 0.05 false discovery rate.

PCR involved 60 Vbeta and 13 Jbeta primers. Per the study methods: The authors later counted 70 million to 85 million unique TCR beta chains, around 9.9 million of them shared. The method was immunoSEQ multiplex PCR; TCRdb's version includes in-frame clones alone and lacks a portion of them. The D gene and trimming were derived from the DNA, and the V and J assignments and clone size from that table. In the table there are about 63,000 clones, more than 80% of which are singletons. Germline CDR1 and CDR2: MDHEN and SYDVKM. Unmatched junction bases numbered 10, after V lost 3 bases and J lost 0 bases. The CDR3 extends over 18 amino acids. In its sample, this clone was seen once. Its target is not known.

The sequence derives from a woman in her twenties or thirties in good health and CMV-seropositive. The specimen was PBMCs. This chain uses TRBV28 with TRBJ2-7, with TRBD1 matching 11 bases. This CDR3 is CASSFHGMGQGVSYEQYF. In DNA, the CDR3 is TGTGCCAGCAGTTTTCACGGGATGGGACAGGGGGTCTCCTACGAGCAGTACTTC.